The 5 T cell receptor beta chains presented below share a single source sample, sequenced in a study of regulatory T cells in long-lasting Graves disease. Construction of TCR beta libraries relied on iRepertoire HTBI primers and on Arm-PCR targeting CDR3 regions. TCRdb reprocessed the multiplex PCR reads via MiXCR and lists one record per CDR3 protein. The sample comprises about 460,000 distinct CDR3 sequences, 14% of which are singletons, and approximately 17% rests with the top ten. The time point is: newly diagnosed GD, antithyroid drugs for less than 3 months. PBMC-extracted RNA yielded the TCR library. The sample was also linked to a second study, of T cells in Graves' hyperthyroidism and ophthalmopathy.

The specimen was peripheral blood mononuclear cells (PBMCs), collected at new diagnosis, from a patient treated with antithyroid drugs. The receptors come from a woman in her fifties or sixties with Graves disease.

This clonotype was counted many times. V is TRBV11-2 and J is TRBJ2-7, with D tentatively TRBD2 (6 bases). CDR1 is SGHAT and CDR2 is FQNNGV in the germline V gene. The CDR3 contains 17 residues. V was cut by 2 bases and J by 2 bases, with 19 bases left in between. In DNA, the CDR3 is TGTGCCAGCAGCTTAATAATTTCGGGGGATCGAGCCTACGAGCAGTACTTC. This sequence encodes CASSLIISGDRAYEQYF.

For this clonotype: A read error may explain this, as a much larger clone is one base away. This chain uses TRBV3-1 with TRBJ2-7; 9 bases are shared with TRBD1. Germline V CDR1 and CDR2: LGHDT, YNNKEL (reference sequence). The V segment lost 3 bases and the J segment 2 bases; nucleotides outside the gene matches: 8. The CDR3 extends over 16 amino acids. The CDR3 DNA reads TGTGCCAGCAGCCACGGGGGGACAGGGCTAACCTACGAGCAGTACTTC. It specifies CASSHGGTGLTYEQYF.

This clonotype was counted ten times or more. This sequence joins TRBV11-3 and TRBJ2-2; TRBD1 agrees at 9 bases. CDR3 length equals 15 residues. In germline, CDR1 is SGHNT, CDR2 YENEEA. Trimming at V came to 5 bases and at J to 6 bases, leaving 7 bases not matched to a gene. CDR3 sequence: CASSPKTGGSGELFF. DNA of the CDR3: TGTGCCAGCAGCCCAAAGACAGGGGGTTCCGGGGAGCTGTTTTTT.

This clonotype was picked up many times. The chain combines TRBV2 with TRBJ2-7; no clear D. The CDR3 is made up of 14 amino acids. Trimming took off 10 bases at V and 2 bases at J, with 18 bases between the two ends. Germline assignment: CDR1 SNHLY and CDR2 FYNNEI. The CDR3 sequence: CATRDTSNTYEQYF. The CDR3 bases are TGTGCCACCAGAGACACCTCGAACACCTACGAGCAGTACTTC.

This clonotype was seen ten or more times. V usage is TRBV5-1 and J usage is TRBJ2-7; 7 bases are a match to TRBD2. V lost 5 bases to trimming and J lost 1 base; unmatched junction nucleotides: 6. The germline V gene encodes CDR1 SGHRS and CDR2 YFSETQ. The CDR3 spans 14 residues. CDR3: CASRSGLGSYEQYF. CDR3 coding DNA: TGCGCCAGCAGATCCGGACTAGGATCCTACGAGCAGTACTTC. Supplemented by reference TRBV5-1 and TRBJ2-7, the full variable domain reads KAGVTQTPRYLIKTRGQQVTLSCSPISGHRSVSWYQQTPGQGLQFLFEYFSETQRNKGNFPGRFSGRQFSNSRSEMNVSTLELGDSALYLCASRSGLGSYEQYFGPGTRLTVT.